This TCR beta chain stems from a study of cytomegalovirus exposure and HLA in healthy donors. The germline CDR1 and CDR2 sequences are SNHLY and FYNNEI. V dropped 2 bases and J dropped 3 bases, with 10 bases sitting between them. The length of the CDR3 is 14 residues. The PCR employed 60 Vbeta primers together with 13 Jbeta primers. Here immunoSEQ multiplex PCR was the method, and the copy in TCRdb shows in-frame clones only, minus some. The table lists 100,000 to 150,000 clones, 6.5% to 9.5% of them singletons. The clonotype comes from a woman aged 40 to 50 in good health and CMV-seropositive. Sequencing used PBMCs. The gene calls are TRBV2 and TRBJ1-2, with a possible D match to TRBD1 (5 bases). CDR3 sequence: CASSEQGMDYGYTF. The CDR3 DNA reads TGTGCCAGCAGTGAACAGGGTATGGACTATGGCTACACCTTC.